The text below deals with one T cell receptor beta chain. TCRdb's table, derived via immunoSEQ multiplex PCR, lists solely in-frame clones and lacks some. Of some 150,000 clones in the sample, around 85% were seen once. The data were taken from a study of blood T cell repertoires in COVID-19. Source material: peripheral blood. The receptor's source is a woman aged 60-75 years with acute or convalescent COVID-19.

The CDR3 DNA follows: TGTGCCAGCAGCCCCACCGGGGGATTAAGAGGGGAGCTGTTTTTT. This gives the protein CASSPTGGLRGELFF. This sequence joins TRBV7-9 and TRBJ2-2; D is perhaps TRBD2 (6 bases). V was shortened by 5 bases and J by 8 bases, with 18 bases between the two germline ends. This CDR3 region has 15 residues. Germline CDR1 is SEHNR and CDR2 is FQNEAQ (reference sequence).